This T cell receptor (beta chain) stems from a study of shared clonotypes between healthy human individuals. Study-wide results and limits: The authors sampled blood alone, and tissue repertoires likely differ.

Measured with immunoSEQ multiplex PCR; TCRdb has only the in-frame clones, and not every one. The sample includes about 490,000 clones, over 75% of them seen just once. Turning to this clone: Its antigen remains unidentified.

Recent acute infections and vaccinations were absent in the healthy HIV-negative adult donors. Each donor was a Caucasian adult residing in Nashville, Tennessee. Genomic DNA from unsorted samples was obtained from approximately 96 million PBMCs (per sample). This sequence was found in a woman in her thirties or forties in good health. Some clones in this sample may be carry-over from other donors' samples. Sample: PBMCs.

This chain's CDR3 is CASSLTTYEQYF. The CDR3 DNA follows: TGTGCCAGCAGCTTAACTACCTACGAGCAGTACTTC. The rearrangement uses TRBV7-3 and TRBJ2-7; D remains unclear. Germline CDR1 SGHTA, CDR2 FQGTGA. V lost 0 bases and J lost 2, with 2 bases in between. The CDR3 sequence is 12 residues long. The variable domain in full, with the rest retrieved from reference TRBV7-3 and TRBJ2-7, is GAGVSQTPSNKVTEKGKYVELRCDPISGHTALYWYRQSLGQGPEFLIYFQGTGAADDSGLPNDRFFAVRPEGSVSTLKIQRTERGDSAVYLCASSLTTYEQYFGPGTRLTVT.